Below are 2 T cell receptor beta chains sequenced from a single sample in a study of cytomegalovirus exposure and HLA in healthy donors. PCR amplification relied on 60 Vbeta primers (plus 13 Jbeta primers). Profiled with immunoSEQ multiplex PCR; TCRdb holds only in-frame clones, not every one. The repertoire holds fewer than 140,000 clones, with 70% to 85% as singletons. The specimen sequenced was PBMCs. The receptors stem from a man aged 60-69 years in good health and CMV-seronegative.

CDR3 in amino acids: CASSYSYRGQSGELFF. The CDR3 nucleotides are TGTGCCAGCAGTTACTCGTACAGGGGGCAGTCCGGGGAGCTGTTTTTT. The rearrangement uses TRBV6-5 and TRBJ2-2; TRBD1 matches 9 bases. Germline values: CDR1 MNHEY, CDR2 SVGAGI. CDR3 length: 16 amino acids. After removal of 0 bases from V and 6 bases from J, the junction contained 5 bases not matched to a gene.

This chain connects TRBV4-2 to TRBJ2-2; D unclear. Germline V gene sequence: CDR1 LGHNA, CDR2 YNFKEQ. The CDR3 covers 17 residues. Trimming removed 0 bases from V and 7 bases from J, with 18 bases in between. CDR3 bases: TGTGCCAGCAGCCAAGATAGTATACAGAGCTTGGGCGGGGAGCTGTTTTTT. Translated, it gives CASSQDSIQSLGGELFF.